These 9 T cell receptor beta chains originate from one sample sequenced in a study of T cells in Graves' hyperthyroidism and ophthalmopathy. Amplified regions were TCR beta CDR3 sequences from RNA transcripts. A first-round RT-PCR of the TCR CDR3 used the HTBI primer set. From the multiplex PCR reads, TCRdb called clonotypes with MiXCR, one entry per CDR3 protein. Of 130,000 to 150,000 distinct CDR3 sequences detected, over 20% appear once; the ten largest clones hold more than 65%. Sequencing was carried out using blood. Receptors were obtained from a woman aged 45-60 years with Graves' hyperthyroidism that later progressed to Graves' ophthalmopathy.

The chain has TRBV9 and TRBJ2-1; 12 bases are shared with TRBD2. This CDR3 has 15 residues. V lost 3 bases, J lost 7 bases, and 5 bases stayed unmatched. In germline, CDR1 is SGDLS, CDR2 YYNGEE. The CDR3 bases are TGTGCCAGCAGCGACCCGGGACTAGCGGGTAATGAGCAGTTCTTC. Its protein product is CASSDPGLAGNEQFF.

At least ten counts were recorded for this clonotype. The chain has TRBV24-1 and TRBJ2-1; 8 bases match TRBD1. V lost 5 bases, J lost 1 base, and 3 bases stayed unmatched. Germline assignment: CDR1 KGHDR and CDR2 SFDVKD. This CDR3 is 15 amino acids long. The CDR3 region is CATSGTGGSYNEQFF. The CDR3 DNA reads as TGTGCCACCAGTGGCACAGGGGGTTCCTACAATGAGCAGTTCTTC.

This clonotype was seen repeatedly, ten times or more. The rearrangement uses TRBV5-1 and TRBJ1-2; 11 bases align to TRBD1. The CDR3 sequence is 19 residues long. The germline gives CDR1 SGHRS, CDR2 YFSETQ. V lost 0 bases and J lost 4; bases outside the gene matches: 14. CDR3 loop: CASSLGHRDRGSSGYGYTF. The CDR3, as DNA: TGCGCCAGCAGCTTGGGGCACCGGGACAGGGGGTCTTCTGGCTATGGCTACACCTTC.

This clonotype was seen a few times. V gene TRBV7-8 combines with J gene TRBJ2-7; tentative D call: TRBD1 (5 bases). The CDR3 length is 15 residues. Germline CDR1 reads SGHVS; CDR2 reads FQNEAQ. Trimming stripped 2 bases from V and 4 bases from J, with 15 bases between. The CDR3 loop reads CASSLRQLSDYEQYF. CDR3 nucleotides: TGTGCCAGCAGCTTAAGACAGTTGAGCGATTACGAGCAGTACTTC.

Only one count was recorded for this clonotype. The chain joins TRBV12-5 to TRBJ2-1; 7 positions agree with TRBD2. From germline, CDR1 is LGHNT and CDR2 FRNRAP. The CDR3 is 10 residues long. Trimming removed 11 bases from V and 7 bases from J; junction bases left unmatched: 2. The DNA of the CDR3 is TGTGCTGGGGGGGGAAATGAGCAGTTCTTC. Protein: CAGGGNEQFF.

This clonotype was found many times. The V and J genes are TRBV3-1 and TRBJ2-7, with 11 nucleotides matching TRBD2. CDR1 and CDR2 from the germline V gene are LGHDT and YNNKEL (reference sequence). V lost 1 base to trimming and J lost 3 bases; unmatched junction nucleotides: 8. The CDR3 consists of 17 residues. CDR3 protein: CASSQGPSGRFIYEQYF. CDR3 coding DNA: TGTGCCAGCAGCCAAGGCCCTAGCGGGAGGTTTATCTACGAGCAGTACTTC.

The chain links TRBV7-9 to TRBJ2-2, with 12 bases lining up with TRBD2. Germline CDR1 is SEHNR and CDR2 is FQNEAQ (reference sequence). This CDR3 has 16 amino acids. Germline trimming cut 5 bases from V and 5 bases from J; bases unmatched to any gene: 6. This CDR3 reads CASSRLAGVGTGELFF. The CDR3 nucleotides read TGTGCCAGCAGCCGACTAGCGGGAGTGGGGACCGGGGAGCTGTTTTTT.

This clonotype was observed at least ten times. CDR3 sequence reads: CASSYGTSGSYEQYF. The CDR3 coding sequence is TGTGCCAGCAGTTACGGCACTAGCGGGAGCTACGAGCAGTACTTC. The chain uses TRBV6-5 and TRBJ2-7; 11 positions match TRBD2. The CDR3 sequence is 15 residues long. The trim removed 2 bases at V and 3 bases at J, leaving 3 bases unmatched. CDR1 and CDR2 (germline): MNHEY, SVGAGI.

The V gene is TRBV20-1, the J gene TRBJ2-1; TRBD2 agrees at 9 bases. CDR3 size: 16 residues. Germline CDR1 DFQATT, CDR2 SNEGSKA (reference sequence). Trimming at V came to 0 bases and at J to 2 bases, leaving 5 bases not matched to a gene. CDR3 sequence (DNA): TGCAGTGCTAGAGATTTGGCTAGCGGGACCTACAATGAGCAGTTCTTC. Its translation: CSARDLASGTYNEQFF.